These 13 T cell receptor beta chains were sequenced from one sample in a study of cytomegalovirus exposure and HLA in healthy donors. PCR employed 60 Vbeta and 13 Jbeta primers. TCRdb's copy holds only in-frame clones and misses some; the assay was immunoSEQ multiplex PCR. The data hold about 130,000 clones, with 74% observed a single time. The sample comprised PBMCs. The receptors were gathered from a woman aged 45-65 years in good health and CMV-seropositive.

The V and J genes are TRBV28 and TRBJ2-5; 8 bases match TRBD1. The V segment lost 6 bases and the J segment 5 bases; nucleotides outside the gene matches: 5. Per germline, CDR1 MDHEN and CDR2 SYDVKM. The CDR3 runs 13 residues. The CDR3 coding sequence is TGTGCCAGCAGCGGACAGGGAATCGAGACCCAGTACTTC. It codes for CASSGQGIETQYF.

This chain uses TRBV29-1 with TRBJ2-7; the match to TRBD1 covers 7 bases. Germline trimming cut 7 bases from V and 3 bases from J; bases unmatched to any gene: 3. CDR3 length: 11 residues. Germline V gene sequence: CDR1 SQVTM, CDR2 ANQGSEA. This chain's CDR3 is CSGRDSYEQYF. CDR3 DNA: TGCAGCGGAAGGGACAGCTACGAGCAGTACTTC.

V is TRBV19 and J is TRBJ1-4; 7 positions agree with TRBD1. V shed 3 bases and J 7 bases; nucleotides not matched to a gene: 8. The germline gives CDR1 LNHDA, CDR2 SQIVND (reference sequence). There are 15 residues in the CDR3. In nucleotides, the CDR3 is TGTGCCAGTAGTATGATGGGACAGCACGGTGAAAAACTGTTTTTT. It yields the protein CASSMMGQHGEKLFF.

The chain combines TRBV11-1 with TRBJ2-5, with TRBD2 identical over 11 bases. The CDR3 spans 16 residues. V was clipped by 1 base and J by 1 base; unmatched bases: 2. The V gene's germline CDR1 is SGHAT and CDR2 FQDESV (reference sequence). The CDR3 region is CASSLGLAGGQETQYF. In DNA, the CDR3 is TGTGCCAGCAGCTTAGGGCTAGCGGGGGGCCAAGAGACCCAGTACTTC.

In this sample, this clone turned up once. This chain joins TRBV18 and TRBJ2-2, with a tentative D call TRBD1 (5 bases). From germline, CDR1 is KGHSH and CDR2 LQKENI. V lost 3 bases and J 8 bases, leaving 13 bases between the germline ends. The CDR3 runs 14 residues. The CDR3 region is CASSPQGLLGELFF. CDR3 DNA sequence: TGTGCCAGCTCACCCCAGGGATTACTTGGGGAGCTGTTTTTT. Combining the CDR3 with reference TRBV18 and TRBJ2-2 gives the whole variable domain NAGVMQNPRHLVRRRGQEARLRCSPMKGHSHVYWYRQLPEEGLKFMVYLQKENIIDESGMPKERFSAEFPKEGPSILRIQQVVRGDSAAYFCASSPQGLLGELFFGEGSRLTVL.

V and J are TRBV5-6 and TRBJ2-2, with a weak D call TRBD2 (6 bases). V gave up 6 bases and J gave up 1 base, with 10 bases separating them. CDR1 is SGHDT, CDR2 YYEEEE, per germline. There are 14 residues in the CDR3. The CDR3 DNA reads as TGTGCCAGCAAACGGGGGAGGAACACCGGGGAGCTGTTTTTT. It translates to CASKRGRNTGELFF.

The chain recombines TRBV5-4 with TRBJ2-1; D is perhaps TRBD1 (6 bases). The CDR3 sequence is 12 residues long. V was cut by 4 bases and J by 6 bases, with 8 bases left in between. Germline-derived CDR1 and CDR2 are SGHNT and YYREEE (reference sequence). DNA for the CDR3: TGTGCCAGCAGCCAACAGGGCAATGAGCAGTTCTTC. Protein sequence: CASSQQGNEQFF.

This clone came up once. As DNA, the CDR3 is TGTGCCACCAGCCCACAGGGGGCGAACTTCAATCAGCCCCAGCATTTT. This gives the protein CATSPQGANFNQPQHF. The chain links TRBV15 to TRBJ1-5, with 9 bases lining up with TRBD1. The V gene end was trimmed by 5 bases and the J gene end by 3 bases; junction bases not matched to a gene: 8. CDR3 length: 16 residues. CDR1 and CDR2 from the germline V gene are LNHNV and YYDKDF (reference sequence).

V and J are TRBV5-1 and TRBJ2-1; 10 bases line up with TRBD2. V trimming: 0 bases; J trimming: 7 bases; junction bases outside the gene matches: 4. From germline, CDR1 is SGHRS and CDR2 YFSETQ. The CDR3 is 15 amino acids. CDR3 region: CASSLGAGGHNEQFF. DNA for the CDR3: TGCGCCAGCAGCTTGGGAGCGGGGGGGCATAATGAGCAGTTCTTC.

V usage is TRBV5-4 and J usage is TRBJ2-3, with 11 bases fitting TRBD1. The germline gives CDR1 SGHNT, CDR2 YYREEE (reference sequence). The ends lost 7 bases at V and 6 bases at J; junction bases unmatched: 10. The CDR3 covers 15 residues. CDR3 DNA sequence: TGTGCCAGCCATCCCGGACAGGGGGCCGGCGATACGCAGTATTTT. Translated, it gives CASHPGQGAGDTQYF. Full variable domain (missing parts from reference TRBV5-4 and TRBJ2-3): ETGVTQSPTHLIKTRGQQVTLRCSSQSGHNTVSWYQQALGQGPQFIFQYYREEENGRGNFPPRFSGLQFPNYSSELNVNALELDDSALYLCASHPGQGAGDTQYFGPGTRLTVL.

The chain is built from TRBV28 and TRBJ1-2; TRBD1 matches at 8 bases. Germline lookup yields CDR1 MDHEN and CDR2 SYDVKM. With V trimmed by 9 bases and J by 3 bases, 6 bases remained unmatched. This CDR3 region has 13 residues. The CDR3 protein is CASQGASDYGYTF. Written as DNA, the CDR3 is TGTGCCAGTCAGGGGGCTTCGGACTATGGCTACACCTTC.

The chain has TRBV7-2 and TRBJ1-1; no firm D call. The CDR3 has 10 residues. V was shortened by 4 bases and J by 14 bases, with 11 bases between the two germline ends. Germline loops: CDR1 SGHTA, CDR2 FQGNSA. CDR3 coding DNA: TGTGCCAGCAGCTCCCTCGGGGTCTTCTTT. This sequence encodes CASSSLGVFF.

This clone showed up just a few times. The V and J genes are TRBV28 and TRBJ1-2, with 11 bases fitting TRBD1. This CDR3 contains 14 residues. Looked up from germline, CDR1 is MDHEN and CDR2 is SYDVKM. With 6 bases clipped from V and 7 bases from J, the junction kept 7 bases outside the gene matches. In DNA, the CDR3 is TGTGCCAGCAGGGGCGGGACAGGGGGGATTGGCTACACCTTC. Its translation: CASRGGTGGIGYTF.